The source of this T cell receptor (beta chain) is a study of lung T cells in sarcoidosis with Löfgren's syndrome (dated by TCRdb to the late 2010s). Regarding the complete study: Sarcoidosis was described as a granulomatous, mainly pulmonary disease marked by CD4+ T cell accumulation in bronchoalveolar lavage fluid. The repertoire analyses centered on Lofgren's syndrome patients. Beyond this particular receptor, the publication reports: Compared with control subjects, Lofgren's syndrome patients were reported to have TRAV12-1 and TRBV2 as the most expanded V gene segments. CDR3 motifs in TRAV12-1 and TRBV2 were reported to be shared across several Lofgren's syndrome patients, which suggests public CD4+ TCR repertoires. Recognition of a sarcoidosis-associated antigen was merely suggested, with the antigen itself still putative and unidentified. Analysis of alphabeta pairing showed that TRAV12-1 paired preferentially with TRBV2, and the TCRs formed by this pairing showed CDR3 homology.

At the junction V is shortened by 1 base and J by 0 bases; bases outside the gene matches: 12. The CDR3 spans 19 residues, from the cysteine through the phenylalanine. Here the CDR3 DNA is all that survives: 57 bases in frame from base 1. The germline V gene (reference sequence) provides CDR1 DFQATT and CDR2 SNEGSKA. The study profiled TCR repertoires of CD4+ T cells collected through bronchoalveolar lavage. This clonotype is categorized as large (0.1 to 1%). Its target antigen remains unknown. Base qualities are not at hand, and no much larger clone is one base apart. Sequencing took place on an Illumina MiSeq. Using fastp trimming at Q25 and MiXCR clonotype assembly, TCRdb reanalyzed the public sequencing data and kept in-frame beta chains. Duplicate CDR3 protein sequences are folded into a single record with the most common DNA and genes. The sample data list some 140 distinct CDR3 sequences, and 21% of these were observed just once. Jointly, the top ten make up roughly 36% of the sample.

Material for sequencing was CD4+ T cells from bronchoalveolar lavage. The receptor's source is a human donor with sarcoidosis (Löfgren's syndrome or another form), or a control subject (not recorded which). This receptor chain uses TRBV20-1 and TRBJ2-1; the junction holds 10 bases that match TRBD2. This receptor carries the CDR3 CSARGLAGAVSSSYNEQFF. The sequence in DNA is TGCAGTGCTAGAGGGCTAGCGGGAGCCGTCTCTAGCTCCTACAATGAGCAGTTCTTC.